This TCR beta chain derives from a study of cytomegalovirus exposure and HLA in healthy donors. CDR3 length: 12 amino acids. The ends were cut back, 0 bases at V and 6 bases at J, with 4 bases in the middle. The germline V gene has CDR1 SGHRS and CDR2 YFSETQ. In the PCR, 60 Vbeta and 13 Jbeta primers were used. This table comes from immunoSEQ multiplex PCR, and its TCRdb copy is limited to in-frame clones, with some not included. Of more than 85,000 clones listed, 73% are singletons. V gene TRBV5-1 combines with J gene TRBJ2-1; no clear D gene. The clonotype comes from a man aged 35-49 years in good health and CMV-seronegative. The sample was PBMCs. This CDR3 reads CASSLAGNEQFF. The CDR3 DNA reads TGCGCCAGCAGCTTGGCGGGCAATGAGCAGTTCTTC.